This TCR beta chain was identified during a study of T cell repertoires in cytomegalovirus infection. Study-wide results and caveats: Dominant in the ex vivo response were TCR beta clonotypes restricted by HLA-C and specific for CMV.

With 8 bases clipped from V and 1 base from J, the junction kept 4 bases outside the gene matches. Germline CDR1 MNHEY, CDR2 SMNVEV (reference sequence). This CDR3 comprises 13 residues. One entry per CDR3 protein results from TCRdb running MiXCR on the reads. This sample has a few hundred thousand distinct CDR3 sequences, with roughly a third found just once. On this clonotype: Its target is not known.

The rearrangement uses TRBV27 and TRBJ1-1; 7 nucleotides line up with TRBD1. The source was cultured PBMCs, collected from culture after CMV antigen stimulation. This sequence was found in a human donor in good health (CMV status not recorded). Some clones in this sample may be carry-over from other donors' samples. In DNA form, the CDR3 reads TGTGCCAGCGAGGACAGGTGGAACACTGAAGCTTTCTTT. It codes for CASEDRWNTEAFF.